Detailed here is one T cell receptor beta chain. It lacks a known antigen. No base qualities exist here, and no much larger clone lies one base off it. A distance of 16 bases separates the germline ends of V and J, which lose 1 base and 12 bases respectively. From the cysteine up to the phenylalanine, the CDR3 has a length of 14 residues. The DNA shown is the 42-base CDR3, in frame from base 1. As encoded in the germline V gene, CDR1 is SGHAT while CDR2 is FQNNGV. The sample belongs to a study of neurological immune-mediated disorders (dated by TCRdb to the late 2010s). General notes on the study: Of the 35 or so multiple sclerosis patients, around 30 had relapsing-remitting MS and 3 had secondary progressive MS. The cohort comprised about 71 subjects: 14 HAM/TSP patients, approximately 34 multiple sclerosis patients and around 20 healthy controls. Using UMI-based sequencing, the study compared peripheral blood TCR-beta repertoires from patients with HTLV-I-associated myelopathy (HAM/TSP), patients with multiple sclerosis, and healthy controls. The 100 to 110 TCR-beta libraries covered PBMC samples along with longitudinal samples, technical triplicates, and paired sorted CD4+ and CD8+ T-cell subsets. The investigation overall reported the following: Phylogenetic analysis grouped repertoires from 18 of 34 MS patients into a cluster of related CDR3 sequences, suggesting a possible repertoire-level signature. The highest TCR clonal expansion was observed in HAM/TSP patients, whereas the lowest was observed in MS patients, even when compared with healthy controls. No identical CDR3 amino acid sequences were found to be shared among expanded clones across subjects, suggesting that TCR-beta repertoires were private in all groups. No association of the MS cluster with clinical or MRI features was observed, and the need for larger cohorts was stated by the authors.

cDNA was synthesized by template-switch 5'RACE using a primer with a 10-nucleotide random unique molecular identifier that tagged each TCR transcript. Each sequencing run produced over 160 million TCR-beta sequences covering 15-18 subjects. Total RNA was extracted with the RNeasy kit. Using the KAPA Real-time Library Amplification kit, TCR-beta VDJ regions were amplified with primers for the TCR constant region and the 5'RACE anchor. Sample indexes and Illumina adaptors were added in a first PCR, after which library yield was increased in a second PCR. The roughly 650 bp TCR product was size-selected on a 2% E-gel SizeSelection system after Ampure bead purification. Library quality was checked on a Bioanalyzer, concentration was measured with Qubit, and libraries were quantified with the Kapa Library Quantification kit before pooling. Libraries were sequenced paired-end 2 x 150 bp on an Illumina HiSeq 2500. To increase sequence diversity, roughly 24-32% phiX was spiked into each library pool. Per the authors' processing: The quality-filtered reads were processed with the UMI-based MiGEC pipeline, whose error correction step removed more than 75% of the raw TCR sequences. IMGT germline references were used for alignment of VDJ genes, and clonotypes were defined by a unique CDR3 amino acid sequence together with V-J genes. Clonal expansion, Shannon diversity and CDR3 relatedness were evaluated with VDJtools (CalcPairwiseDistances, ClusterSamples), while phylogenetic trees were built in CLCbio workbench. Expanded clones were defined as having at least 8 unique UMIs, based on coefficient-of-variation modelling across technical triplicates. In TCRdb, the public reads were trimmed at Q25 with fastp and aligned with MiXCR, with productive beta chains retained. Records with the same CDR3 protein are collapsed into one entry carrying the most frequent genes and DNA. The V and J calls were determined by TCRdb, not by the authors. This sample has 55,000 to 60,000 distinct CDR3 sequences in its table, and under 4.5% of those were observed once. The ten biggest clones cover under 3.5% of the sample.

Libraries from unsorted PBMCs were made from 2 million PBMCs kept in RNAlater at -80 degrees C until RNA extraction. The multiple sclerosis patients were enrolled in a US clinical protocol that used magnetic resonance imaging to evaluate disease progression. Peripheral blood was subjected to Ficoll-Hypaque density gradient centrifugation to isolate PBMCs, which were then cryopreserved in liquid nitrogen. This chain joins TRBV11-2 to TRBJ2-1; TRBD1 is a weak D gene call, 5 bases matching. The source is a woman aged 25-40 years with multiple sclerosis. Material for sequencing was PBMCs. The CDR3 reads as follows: CASSLGGSGLGQFF. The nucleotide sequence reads TGTGCCAGCAGCTTAGGAGGTTCAGGGTTGGGGCAGTTCTTC.